The present T cell receptor beta chain was sequenced within a study of T cell responses to AZD1222 COVID-19 vaccine. Sequencing was performed with immunoSEQ multiplex PCR; in TCRdb, only in-frame clones are kept and a portion is missing. In the table there are about 160,000 clones, roughly 90% of which are singletons. This CDR3 spans 20 amino acids. Germline V gene data show CDR1 as LGHDT and CDR2 as YNNKEL (reference sequence). Unmatched junction bases numbered 19, after V lost 4 bases and J lost 1 base. The chain carries TRBV3-1 (or the pseudogene TRBV3-2) and TRBJ2-4, with 7 bases aligning to TRBD1. Sequences were derived from peripheral blood, sampled 28 days after the second AZD1222 dose. This sequence originates from an adult who received the AZD1222 COVID-19 vaccine. CDR3 coding DNA: TGTGCCAGCAGCCCGGCTCTCGGGGACAGCTATAGGAGGGCCAAAAACATTCAGTACTTC. The encoded protein is CASSPALGDSYRRAKNIQYF.